Below are 17 T cell receptor beta chains sequenced from a single sample in a study of T cell clonality in common variable immunodeficiency. Points from the study as a whole: Fewer deletions and N-nucleotide insertions were reportedly seen in common variable immunodeficiency TCR beta sequences.

Their antigens remain unidentified. Here immunoSEQ multiplex PCR was the method, and the copy in TCRdb shows in-frame clones only, minus some. This repertoire lists roughly 42,000 clones without singletons; approximately 5.6% sits in the top ten. The sequenced sample consisted of peripheral blood mononuclear cells. These receptors all stem from a human donor with common variable immunodeficiency.

This clone was recorded a few times. The read terminates 3 residues ahead of where the CDR3 ends, so the germline J gene completes it. V and J are TRBV6-4 and TRBJ1-1; the D is unclear. CDR3 size: 13 residues. From germline, CDR1 is MRHNA and CDR2 SNTAGT. Trimming removed 3 bases at V and 5 bases at J, with 10 bases between. CDR3 in amino acids: CASSDSSLTEAFF. Partial CDR3 DNA: TGTGCCAGCAGTGATAGCAGTTTGACTGAA.

This clone was counted many times. The CDR3 extends 3 residues past the end of the read, so its final part is completed from the germline J gene. The rearrangement links TRBV19 to TRBJ1-5, with 10 bases lining up with TRBD1. Germline CDR1 reads LNHDA; CDR2 reads SQIVND (reference sequence). After removal of 8 bases from V and 3 bases from J, the junction contained 10 bases not matched to a gene. The length of the CDR3 is 16 residues. CDR3 loop: CASSPGQGNFNQPQHF. Partial CDR3 DNA: TGTGCCAGTTCCCCGGGACAGGGGAATTTCAATCAGCCC. Full variable domain (remainder filled in from reference TRBV19 and TRBJ1-5): DGGITQSPKYLFRKEGQNVTLSCEQNLNHDAMYWYRQDPGQGLRLIYYSQIVNDFQKGDIAEGYSVSREKKESFPLTVTSAQKNPTAFYLCASSPGQGNFNQPQHFGDGTRLSIL.

In the case of this clone: The read ends 3 residues before the CDR3 terminus; that terminus is restored from the germline J gene. The rearrangement links TRBV7-9 to TRBJ2-7, with TRBD1 matching over 12 bases. The germline CDR1 and CDR2 sequences are SEHNR and FQNEAQ (reference sequence). This CDR3 has 15 residues. V lost 5 bases to trimming and J lost 4 bases; unmatched junction nucleotides: 6. The sequenced CDR3 bases are TGTGCCAGCAGCGCTCCGGGACAGGGGGCTTACGAG. This codes for CASSAPGQGAYE. The whole CDR3 protein reads CASSAPGQGAYEQYF.

The CDR3 sequence: CASSLGVQKNEQFF. The sequenced CDR3 bases are TGTGCCAGCAGCTTAGGTGTACAGAAAAATGAG. The J gene is TRBJ2-1, the V gene TRBV7-9; unclear D gene. The CDR3 goes on 3 residues after the read ends, and that part is filled in from the germline J gene. With 1 base removed from V and 7 bases from J, the gap between germline ends came to 11 bases. This CDR3 is built from 14 residues. From germline, CDR1 is SEHNR and CDR2 FQNEAQ (reference sequence). The full variable domain, its missing parts supplied by reference TRBV7-9 and TRBJ2-1, is DTGVSQNPRHKITKRGQNVTFRCDPISEHNRLYWYRQTLGQGPEFLTYFQNEAQLEKSRLLSDRFSAERPKGSFSTLEIQRTEQGDSAMYLCASSLGVQKNEQFFGPGTRLTVL.

This clone was counted ten times or more. The sequence runs out 3 residues before the end of the CDR3; the remainder is reconstructed from the germline J gene. This rearrangement joins TRBV5-1 to TRBJ1-2; D remains ambiguous. V lost 0 bases, J lost 1 base, and 7 bases lay in between. The CDR3 has 14 residues. The germline V gene has CDR1 SGHRS and CDR2 YFSETQ. CDR3 DNA (partial): TGCGCCAGCAGCTTGGAGGCAGTTAACTATGGC. It yields the protein CASSLEAVNYG. From start to end, the CDR3 is CASSLEAVNYGYTF.

This clone was picked up many times. The read ends 3 residues before the CDR3 terminus; that terminus is restored from the germline J gene. This rearrangement joins TRBV18 to TRBJ2-7; D remains unclear. Between the trimmed V and J ends, which lost 4 bases and 2 bases, there was a span of 9 bases. Germline-derived CDR1 and CDR2 are KGHSH and LQKENI. There are 13 residues in the CDR3. The sequenced part of the CDR3 DNA is TGTGCCAGCTCACGGGTCGACACCTACGAG. This translates into CASSRVDTYE. The entire CDR3 sequence reads CASSRVDTYEQYF.

This clone was counted ten times or more. The read halts 3 residues ahead of the CDR3 end, with the missing end drawn from the germline J gene. J is TRBJ2-3 and V is TRBV18, with 14 nucleotides matching TRBD2. J lost 4 bases, V lost 5 bases, and 2 bases had no gene match. CDR3 length equals 15 residues. CDR1 and CDR2 (germline): KGHSH, LQKENI. CDR3 bases read: TGTGCCAGCTCATTGGGACTAGCGGGAGCAGATACG. It encodes CASSLGLAGADT. The full-length CDR3 reads as CASSLGLAGADTQYF.

This clone was observed a few times. The read falls 3 residues short of the CDR3 end, and the missing part is taken from the germline J gene. The chain couples TRBV7-6 to TRBJ2-7; TRBD1 aligns across 11 bases. CDR1 and CDR2 from the germline V gene are SGHVS and FNYEAQ. CDR3 length: 15 amino acids. Trimming took 5 bases from V and 4 from J; bases not matched to a gene: 7. The CDR3 is CASSPQGQGVYEQYF. Incomplete CDR3 DNA: TGTGCCAGCAGCCCCCAGGGACAGGGGGTATACGAG.

This clone was counted only a few times. The read falls 3 residues short of the CDR3 end, and the missing part is taken from the germline J gene. The chain is built from TRBV19 and TRBJ1-2, with TRBD1 as a possible D gene (6 bases). Trimming removed 0 bases from V and 4 bases from J, with 12 bases in between. The germline V gene encodes CDR1 LNHDA and CDR2 SQIVND (reference sequence). This CDR3 comprises 15 residues. Partial CDR3 DNA: TGTGCCAGTAGTATAGATCTGGGGGCAGTCTATGGC. Translation: CASSIDLGAVYG. The full-length CDR3 reads as CASSIDLGAVYGYTF.

Remarks on this clone: The CDR3 is cut off 3 residues early in the read; its end comes from the germline J gene. V and J are TRBV19 and TRBJ2-1, with D uncertain. The V end was cut by 0 bases, the J end by 7 bases, with 16 bases between. This CDR3 comprises 16 residues. Germline CDR1 and CDR2: LNHDA and SQIVND (reference sequence). CDR3 loop: CASSIEANLVKNEQFF. The CDR3 bases that were read are TGTGCCAGTAGTATAGAAGCGAATTTGGTGAAAAATGAG.

This clone was counted between two and nine times. The read ends 3 residues early relative to the CDR3; the germline J gene fills the gap. The gene calls are TRBV6-1 and TRBJ1-2; D possibly corresponds to TRBD1 (6 bases). This CDR3 spans 14 amino acids. CDR1 and CDR2 from the germline V gene are MNHNS and SASEGT. The CDR3 bases that were read are TGTGCCAGCAGTGAAATCGGGACATCGATGCAT. It translates to CASSEIGTSMH. The whole CDR3 reads CASSEIGTSMHYTF.

In regard to this clone: The CDR3 extends 3 residues past the end of the read, so its final part is completed from the germline J gene. This chain connects TRBV2 to TRBJ2-3, with 10 bases fitting TRBD1. The trim removed 2 bases at V and 1 base at J, leaving 6 bases unmatched. This CDR3 spans 17 amino acids. Per the germline V gene, CDR1 is SNHLY and CDR2 is FYNNEI. The part of the CDR3 DNA that was read is TGTGCCAGCAGTGAATGGGGGGGGACAGGGGGCACAGATACG. Its translation is CASSEWGGTGGTDT. The CDR3 reads in full as CASSEWGGTGGTDTQYF.

This clone has a count of ten or more. The read ends 3 residues before the CDR3 terminus; that terminus is restored from the germline J gene. The J gene is TRBJ2-3, the V gene TRBV20-1; 9 bases are shared with TRBD2. V lost 6 bases and J lost 4; bases outside the gene matches: 14. The CDR3 consists of 16 residues. Germline V gene data show CDR1 as DFQATT and CDR2 as SNEGSKA (reference sequence). The part of the CDR3 DNA that was read is TGCAGTGCCCAAGGGTTGGGTAGCGGGAGTTCAGATACG. This codes for CSAQGLGSGSSDT. The complete CDR3 reads CSAQGLGSGSSDTQYF.

As to this clone: Read coverage stops 3 residues before the CDR3 terminus; the germline J gene supplies the remainder. V gene TRBV2 combines with J gene TRBJ2-7, with TRBD2 as a possible D gene (7 bases). The germline V gene has CDR1 SNHLY and CDR2 FYNNEI. There are 14 residues in the CDR3. V was clipped by 7 bases and J by 3 bases, with 16 bases between them. The chain's CDR3 is CASTVRGGFYEQYF. The covered CDR3 bases are TGTGCCAGCACTGTTAGGGGGGGGTTCTACGAG.

For this clone: The missing CDR3 end, 3 residues past where the read stops, is filled in from the germline J gene. The J gene is TRBJ1-2, the V gene TRBV6-1, with no clear D. Between the trimmed V and J ends, which lost 3 bases and 6 bases, there was a span of 11 bases. The CDR3 totals 13 residues. Per the germline V gene, CDR1 is MNHNS and CDR2 is SASEGT. CDR3 DNA, as far as it was read: TGTGCCAGCAGTGAGGTCAACCGGGATGGC. Translation gives CASSEVNRDG. The whole CDR3 protein reads CASSEVNRDGYTF.

This clone was counted many times. The read halts 3 residues ahead of the CDR3 end, with the missing end drawn from the germline J gene. The V gene is TRBV10-3, the J gene TRBJ1-5; D gene uncertain. CDR3 size: 12 residues. Germline CDR1 reads ENHRY; CDR2 reads SYGVKD. Trimming cost V 10 bases and J 3 bases, with 10 bases left between them. The CDR3 spells CASHGDNQPQHF. CDR3 DNA, as far as it was read: TGTGCCAGCCACGGGGACAATCAGCCC.

This clone was observed at least ten times. The CDR3 end lies 3 residues beyond the end of the read and is filled in from the germline J gene. This chain connects TRBV29-1 to TRBJ2-1, with a possible D match to TRBD1 (5 bases). V was trimmed by 3 bases and J by 0 bases, leaving 6 bases between them. This CDR3 has 13 residues. Germline CDR1 and CDR2: SQVTM and ANQGSEA. Partial CDR3 DNA: TGCAGCGTTGAGGGGCTCTCCTACAATGAG. This gives the protein CSVEGLSYNE. The full CDR3 protein reads CSVEGLSYNEQFF.